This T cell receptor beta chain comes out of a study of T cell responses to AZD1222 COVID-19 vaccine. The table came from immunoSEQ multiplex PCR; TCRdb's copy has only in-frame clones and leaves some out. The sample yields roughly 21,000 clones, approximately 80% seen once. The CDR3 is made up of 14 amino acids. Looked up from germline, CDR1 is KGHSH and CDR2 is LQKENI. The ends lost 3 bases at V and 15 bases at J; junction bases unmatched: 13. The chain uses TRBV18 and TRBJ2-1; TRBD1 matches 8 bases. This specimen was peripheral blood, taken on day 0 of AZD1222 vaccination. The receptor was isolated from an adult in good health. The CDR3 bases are TGTGCCAGCTCACCTGACAGGGGTAATCGGCTCCTGTTCTTC. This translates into CASSPDRGNRLLFF. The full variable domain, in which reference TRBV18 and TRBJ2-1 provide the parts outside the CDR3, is NAGVMQNPRHLVRRRGQEARLRCSPMKGHSHVYWYRQLPEEGLKFMVYLQKENIIDESGMPKERFSAEFPKEGPSILRIQQVVRGDSAAYFCASSPDRGNRLLFFGPGTRLTVL.